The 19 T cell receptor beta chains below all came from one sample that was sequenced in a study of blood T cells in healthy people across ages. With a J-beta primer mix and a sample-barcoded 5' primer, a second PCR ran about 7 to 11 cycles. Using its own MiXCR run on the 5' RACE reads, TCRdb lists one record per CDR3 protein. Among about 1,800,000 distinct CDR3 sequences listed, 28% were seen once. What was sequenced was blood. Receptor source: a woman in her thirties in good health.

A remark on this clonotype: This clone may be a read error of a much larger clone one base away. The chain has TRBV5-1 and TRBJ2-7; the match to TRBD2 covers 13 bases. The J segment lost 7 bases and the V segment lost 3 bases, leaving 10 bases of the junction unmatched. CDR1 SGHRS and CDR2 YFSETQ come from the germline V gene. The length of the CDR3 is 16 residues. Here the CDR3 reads CASSSLAGGPGNEQYF. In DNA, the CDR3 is TGCGCCAGCAGCTCACTAGCGGGGGGGCCAGGGAATGAGCAGTACTTC. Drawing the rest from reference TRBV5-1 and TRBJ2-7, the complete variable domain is KAGVTQTPRYLIKTRGQQVTLSCSPISGHRSVSWYQQTPGQGLQFLFEYFSETQRNKGNFPGRFSGRQFSNSRSEMNVSTLELGDSALYLCASSSLAGGPGNEQYFGPGTRLTVT.

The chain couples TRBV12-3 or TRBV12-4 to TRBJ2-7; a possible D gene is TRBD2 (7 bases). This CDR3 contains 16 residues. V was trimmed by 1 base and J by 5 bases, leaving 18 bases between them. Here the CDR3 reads CASSLGGGGGPDEQYF. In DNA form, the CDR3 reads TGTGCCAGCAGTTTAGGGGGAGGGGGAGGGCCCGACGAGCAGTACTTC.

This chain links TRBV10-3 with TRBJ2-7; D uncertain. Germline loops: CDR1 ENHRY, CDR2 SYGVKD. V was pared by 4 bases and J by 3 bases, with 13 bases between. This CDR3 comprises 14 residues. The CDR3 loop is CAISAQDSSYEQYF. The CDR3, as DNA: TGTGCCATCAGTGCTCAGGATTCAAGCTACGAGCAGTACTTC.

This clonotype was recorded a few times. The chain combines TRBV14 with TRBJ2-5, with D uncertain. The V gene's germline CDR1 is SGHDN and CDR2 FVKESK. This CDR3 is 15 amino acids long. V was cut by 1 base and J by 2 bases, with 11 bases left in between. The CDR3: CASSQVDGAQETQYF. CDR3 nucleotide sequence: TGTGCCAGCAGCCAAGTGGACGGCGCGCAAGAGACCCAGTACTTC.

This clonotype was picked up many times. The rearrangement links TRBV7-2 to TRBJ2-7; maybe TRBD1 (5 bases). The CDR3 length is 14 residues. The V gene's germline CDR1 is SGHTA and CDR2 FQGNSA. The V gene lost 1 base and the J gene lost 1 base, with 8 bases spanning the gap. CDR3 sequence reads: CASSLDRLSYEQYF. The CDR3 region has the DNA TGTGCCAGCAGCTTAGACAGGTTATCCTACGAGCAGTACTTC.

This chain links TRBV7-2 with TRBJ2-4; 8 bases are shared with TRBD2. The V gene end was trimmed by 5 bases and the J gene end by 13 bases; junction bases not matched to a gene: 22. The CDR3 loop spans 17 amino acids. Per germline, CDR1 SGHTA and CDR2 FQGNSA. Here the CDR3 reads CASSGLAGPHSYNEQYF. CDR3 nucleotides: TGTGCCAGCAGCGGTCTAGCGGGTCCGCACTCCTACAATGAGCAGTACTTC. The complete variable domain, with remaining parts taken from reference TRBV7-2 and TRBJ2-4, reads GAGVSQSPSNKVTEKGKDVELRCDPISGHTALYWYRQSLGQGLEFLIYFQGNSAPDKSGLPSDRFSAERTGGSVSTLTIQRTQQEDSAVYLCASSGLAGPHSYNEQYFGAGTRLSVL.

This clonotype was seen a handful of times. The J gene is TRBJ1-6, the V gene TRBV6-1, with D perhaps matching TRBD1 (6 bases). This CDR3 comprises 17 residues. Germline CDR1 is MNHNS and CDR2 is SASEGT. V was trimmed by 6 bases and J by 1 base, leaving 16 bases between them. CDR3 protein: CASRGRLQGSYNSPLHF. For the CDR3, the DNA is TGTGCCAGCAGAGGACGACTACAGGGATCCTATAATTCACCCCTCCACTTT.

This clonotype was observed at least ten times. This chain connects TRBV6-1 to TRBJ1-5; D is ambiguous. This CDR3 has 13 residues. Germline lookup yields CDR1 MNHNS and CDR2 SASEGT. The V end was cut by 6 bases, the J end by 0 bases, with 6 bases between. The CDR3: CASRLNSNQPQHF. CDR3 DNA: TGTGCCAGCAGGCTTAATAGCAATCAGCCCCAGCATTTT.

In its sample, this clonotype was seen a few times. CDR3 protein: CASSLPRGWEAEAFF. The CDR3, as DNA: TGTGCCAGCAGTTTACCCAGGGGTTGGGAGGCTGAAGCTTTCTTT. This rearrangement joins TRBV12-3 or TRBV12-4 to TRBJ1-1; perhaps TRBD1 as D (6 bases). This CDR3 contains 15 residues. The V end was cut by 2 bases, the J end by 6 bases, with 16 bases between.

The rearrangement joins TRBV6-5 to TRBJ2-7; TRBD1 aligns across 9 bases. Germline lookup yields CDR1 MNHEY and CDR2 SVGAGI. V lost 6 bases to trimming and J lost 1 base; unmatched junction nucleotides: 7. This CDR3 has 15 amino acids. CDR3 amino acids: CASSHRQGVSYEQYF. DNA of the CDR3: TGTGCCAGCAGCCATCGACAGGGGGTTTCCTACGAGCAGTACTTC.

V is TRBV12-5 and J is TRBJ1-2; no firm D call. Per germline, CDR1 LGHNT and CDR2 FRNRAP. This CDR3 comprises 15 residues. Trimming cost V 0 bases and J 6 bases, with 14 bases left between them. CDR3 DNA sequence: TGTGCTAGTGGTTTGGTACTCGGTTTTTGGGATGGCTACACCTTC. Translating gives CASGLVLGFWDGYTF.

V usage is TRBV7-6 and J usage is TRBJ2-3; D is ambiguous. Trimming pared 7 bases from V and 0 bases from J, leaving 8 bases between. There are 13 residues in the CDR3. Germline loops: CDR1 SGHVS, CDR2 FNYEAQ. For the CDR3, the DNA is TGTGCCAGCAAGGCGGTCAGCACAGATACGCAGTATTTT. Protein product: CASKAVSTDTQYF. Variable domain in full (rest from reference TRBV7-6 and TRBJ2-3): GAGVSQSPRYKVTKRGQDVALRCDPISGHVSLYWYRQALGQGPEFLTYFNYEAQQDKSGLPNDRFSAERPEGSISTLTIQRTEQRDSAMYRCASKAVSTDTQYFGPGTRLTVL.

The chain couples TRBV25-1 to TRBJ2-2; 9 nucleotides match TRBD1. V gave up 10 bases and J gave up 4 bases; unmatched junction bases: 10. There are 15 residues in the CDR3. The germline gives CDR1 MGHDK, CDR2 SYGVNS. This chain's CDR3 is CATSGTGFITGELFF. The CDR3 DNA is TGTGCCACCTCCGGGACAGGGTTCATCACCGGGGAGCTGTTTTTT.

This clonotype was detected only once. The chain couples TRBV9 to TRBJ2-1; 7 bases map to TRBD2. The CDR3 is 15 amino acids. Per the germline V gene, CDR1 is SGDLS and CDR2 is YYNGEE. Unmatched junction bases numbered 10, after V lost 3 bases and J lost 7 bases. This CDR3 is CASSERAGEGNEQFF. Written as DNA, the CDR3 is TGTGCCAGCAGCGAGAGGGCGGGAGAGGGGAATGAGCAGTTCTTC.

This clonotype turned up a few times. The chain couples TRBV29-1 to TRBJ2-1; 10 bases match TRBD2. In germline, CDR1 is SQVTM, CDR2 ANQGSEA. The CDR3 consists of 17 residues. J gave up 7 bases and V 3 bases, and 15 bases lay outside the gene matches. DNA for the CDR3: TGCAGCGTTGAGGGGACAGCCTGGAGCGGGAGGGTGAATGAGCAGTTCTTC. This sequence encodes CSVEGTAWSGRVNEQFF.

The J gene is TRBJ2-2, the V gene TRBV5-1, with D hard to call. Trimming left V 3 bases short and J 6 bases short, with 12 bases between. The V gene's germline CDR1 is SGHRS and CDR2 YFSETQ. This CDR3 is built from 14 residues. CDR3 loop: CASSSPVPPGELFF. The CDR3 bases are TGCGCCAGCAGCTCCCCCGTCCCCCCCGGGGAGCTGTTTTTT.

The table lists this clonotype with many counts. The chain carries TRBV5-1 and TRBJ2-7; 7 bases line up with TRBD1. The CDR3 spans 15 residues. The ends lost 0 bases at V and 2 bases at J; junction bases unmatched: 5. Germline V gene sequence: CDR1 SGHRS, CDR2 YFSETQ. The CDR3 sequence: CASSLERGQTYEQYF. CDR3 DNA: TGCGCCAGCAGCTTGGAACGGGGACAGACCTACGAGCAGTACTTC.

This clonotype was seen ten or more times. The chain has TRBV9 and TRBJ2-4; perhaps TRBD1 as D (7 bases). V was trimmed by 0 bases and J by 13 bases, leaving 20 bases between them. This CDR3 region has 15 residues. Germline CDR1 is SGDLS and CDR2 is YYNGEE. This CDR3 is CASSVDTGPRGEQYF. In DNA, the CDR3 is TGTGCCAGCAGCGTAGACACGGGCCCCAGGGGGGAGCAGTACTTC.

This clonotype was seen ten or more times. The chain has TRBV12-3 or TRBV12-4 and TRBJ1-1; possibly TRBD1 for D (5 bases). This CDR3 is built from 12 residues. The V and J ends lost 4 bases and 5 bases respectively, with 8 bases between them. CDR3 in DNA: TGTGCCAGCAGTTGGGGGGATACTGAAGCTTTCTTT. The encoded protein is CASSWGDTEAFF.